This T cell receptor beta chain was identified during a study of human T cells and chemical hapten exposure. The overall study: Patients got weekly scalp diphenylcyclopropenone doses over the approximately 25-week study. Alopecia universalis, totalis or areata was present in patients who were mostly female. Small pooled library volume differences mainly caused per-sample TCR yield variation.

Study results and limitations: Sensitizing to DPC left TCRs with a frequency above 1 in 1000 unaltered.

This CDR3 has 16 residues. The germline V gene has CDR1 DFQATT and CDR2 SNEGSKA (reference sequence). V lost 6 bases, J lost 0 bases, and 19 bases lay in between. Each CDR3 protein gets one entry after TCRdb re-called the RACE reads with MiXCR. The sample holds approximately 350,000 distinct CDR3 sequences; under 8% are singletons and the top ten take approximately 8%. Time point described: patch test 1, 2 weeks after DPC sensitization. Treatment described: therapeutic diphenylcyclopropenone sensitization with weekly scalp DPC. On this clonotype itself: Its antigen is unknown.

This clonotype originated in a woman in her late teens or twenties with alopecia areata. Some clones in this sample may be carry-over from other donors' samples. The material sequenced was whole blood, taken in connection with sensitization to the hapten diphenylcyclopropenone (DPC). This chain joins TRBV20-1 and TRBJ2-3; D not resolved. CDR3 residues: CSASDRASTSTDTQYF. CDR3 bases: TGCAGTGCGAGCGATAGGGCCTCGACTAGCACAGATACGCAGTATTTT.